Presented here are 10 T cell receptor beta chains from one specimen sequenced in a study of early T cells in non-severe SARS-CoV-2 infection. TCRdb reprocessed the 5' RACE reads via MiXCR and lists one record per CDR3 protein. The table lists roughly 69,000 distinct CDR3 sequences, under 9.5% of them singletons, with about 5.6% in the top ten. Sample: whole blood. Source of these receptors: an adult who was a healthcare worker with PCR-confirmed SARS-CoV-2 infection or an uninfected control (not recorded which).

The CDR3 sequence: CASKFAATNEKLFF. The CDR3 DNA reads TGTGCCAGCAAATTCGCAGCAACTAATGAAAAACTGTTTTTT. This chain links TRBV2 with TRBJ1-4; D is unresolved. Germline lookup yields CDR1 SNHLY and CDR2 FYNNEI. The CDR3 consists of 14 residues. V was cut by 7 bases and J by 0 bases, with 9 bases left in between.

This clonotype has a count of ten or more. This chain connects TRBV27 to TRBJ2-7; D gene uncertain. Trimming took 5 bases from V and 2 from J, leaving 10 bases between them. This CDR3 has 13 residues. Germline CDR1 reads MNHEY; CDR2 reads SMNVEV (reference sequence). In DNA form, the CDR3 reads TGTGCCAGCAGTCCCGGTCCTGCCTACGAGCAGTACTTC. Protein: CASSPGPAYEQYF.

In this sample, this clonotype turned up a few times. The V and J genes are TRBV30 and TRBJ1-1, with TRBD1 identical over 7 bases. Trimming removed 2 bases from V and 1 base from J; junction bases left unmatched: 1. Per the germline V gene, CDR1 is GTSNPN and CDR2 is SVGIG (reference sequence). This CDR3 is built from 13 residues. Written as DNA, the CDR3 is TGTGCCTGGAGTACAGGGGCGAACACTGAAGCTTTCTTT. Its translation is CAWSTGANTEAFF.

V is TRBV7-9 and J is TRBJ1-1; a possible D gene is TRBD1 (5 bases). Trimming cost V 5 bases and J 5 bases, with 21 bases left between them. Germline V gene sequence: CDR1 SEHNR, CDR2 FQNEAQ (reference sequence). The length of the CDR3 is 16 residues. In nucleotides, the CDR3 is TGTGCCAGCAGCCCCCGGCCGGGTAGACAGTTTACTGAAGCTTTCTTT. It is translated as CASSPRPGRQFTEAFF.

The J gene is TRBJ2-5, the V gene TRBV20-1, with TRBD1 matching over 8 bases. J lost 4 bases, V lost 6 bases, and 7 bases had no gene match. Germline V gene sequence: CDR1 DFQATT, CDR2 SNEGSKA (reference sequence). This CDR3 is 13 amino acids long. CDR3 sequence reads: CSASGGRTETQYF. CDR3 nucleotides: TGCAGTGCCTCAGGGGGCCGGACAGAGACCCAGTACTTC.

This clonotype was counted at least ten times. The chain couples TRBV11-2 to TRBJ2-1; maybe TRBD2 (6 bases). V lost 0 bases, J lost 10 bases, and 13 bases lay in between. The V gene's germline CDR1 is SGHAT and CDR2 FQNNGV. This CDR3 comprises 14 residues. CDR3 amino acids: CASSLEYGTGEQFF. The CDR3 bases are TGTGCCAGCAGCTTAGAGTACGGGACTGGGGAGCAGTTCTTC.

The sample holds a few counts of this clonotype. The chain employs TRBV20-1 and TRBJ2-5, with D tentatively TRBD2 (6 bases). V lost 3 bases to trimming and J lost 2 bases, with 10 bases between them. The CDR3 runs 13 residues. Germline loops: CDR1 DFQATT, CDR2 SNEGSKA (reference sequence). The CDR3 spells CSASGSGQETQYF. The CDR3 DNA follows: TGCAGTGCTAGCGGGAGCGGGCAAGAGACCCAGTACTTC.

V gene TRBV5-1 combines with J gene TRBJ2-2, with 7 bases matching TRBD1. CDR3 length: 16 residues. Germline lookup yields CDR1 SGHRS and CDR2 YFSETQ. After removal of 4 bases from V and 4 bases from J, the junction contained 10 bases not matched to a gene. The CDR3 bases are TGCGCCAGCAGCCCACGGGACAGCCCGAGCACCGGGGAGCTGTTTTTT. Translated, it gives CASSPRDSPSTGELFF.

The rearrangement links TRBV29-1 to TRBJ1-2; TRBD1 matches at 10 bases. This CDR3 comprises 15 residues. CDR1 and CDR2 (germline): SQVTM, ANQGSEA. Trimming at V came to 4 bases and at J to 4 bases, leaving 9 bases not matched to a gene. CDR3 nucleotides: TGCAGCGTTGTCGGGACAGGGGTCTCGTCCTATGGCTACACCTTC. Its translation: CSVVGTGVSSYGYTF.

This sequence joins TRBV20-1 and TRBJ1-1; D is unclear. V gave up 4 bases and J gave up 0 bases, with 12 bases separating them. CDR1 is DFQATT and CDR2 is SNEGSKA in the germline V gene (reference sequence). The CDR3 is made up of 14 amino acids. The CDR3 bases are TGCAGTGCTAAAGTAGCTAAATTGAACACTGAAGCTTTCTTT. Its translation is CSAKVAKLNTEAFF.